These T cell receptor beta chains were read from a single sample in a study of cytomegalovirus exposure and HLA in healthy donors. Only in-frame clones appear in the TCRdb table, and some are missing; sequencing was by immunoSEQ multiplex PCR. The repertoire holds 200,000 to 250,000 clones, with approximately 80% as singletons. The sequenced sample consisted of PBMCs. The receptors here all came from a girl aged 5 to 17 in good health and CMV-seronegative. Each CDR3 is given with its conserved first and last residue. A D gene is named only where the DNA matches it firmly. Expanded clones get a size class; other rows say once, few or many, or leave the size out.

J: TRBJ1-4
D: NA
length: 13
V: TRBV7-9
size: NA
DNA: TGTGCCAGCAGCTTATCATCGGGAGGAAAACTGTTTTTT
CDR3: CASSLSSGGKLFF

J: TRBJ1-5
D: NA
length: 14
V: TRBV6-1
size: once
DNA: TGTGCCAGCATCGCTACGTATAGCAATCAGCCCCAGCATTTT
CDR3: CASIATYSNQPQHF

J: TRBJ1-5
D: TRBD1
length: 18
V: TRBV19
size: NA
DNA: TGTGCCAGTAGTTCCGGGACAGGGTATGGTGGGCGCAATCAGCCCCAGCATTTT
CDR3: CASSSGTGYGGRNQPQHF

J: TRBJ1-2
D: NA
length: 15
V: TRBV4-1
size: NA
DNA: TGCGCCAGCAGCCAAGAGGGCATCGCTAACTATGGCTACACCTTC
CDR3: CASSQEGIANYGYTF

J: TRBJ2-7
D: TRBD1
length: 15
V: TRBV18
size: once
DNA: TGTGCCAGCTCACTACGGACAGGGGACGTAGGCGAGCAGTACTTC
CDR3: CASSLRTGDVGEQYF

J: TRBJ1-1
D: NA
length: 14
V: TRBV5-6
size: NA
DNA: TGTGCCAGCAGCGCCGCAGGGCATGAGGCTGAAGCTTTCTTT
CDR3: CASSAAGHEAEAFF

J: TRBJ1-5
D: TRBD1
length: 14
V: TRBV7-2
size: NA
DNA: TGTGCCAGCAGCCGGGGACAGGGCAATCAGCCCCAGCATTTT
CDR3: CASSRGQGNQPQHF

J: TRBJ1-1
D: NA
length: 14
V: TRBV19
size: NA
DNA: TGTGCCAGTAGTACCACTCTCACGAACACTGAAGCTTTCTTT
CDR3: CASSTTLTNTEAFF

J: TRBJ1-5
D: NA
length: 14
V: TRBV27
size: NA
DNA: TGTGCCAGCAGTTTGAGTACCACCAATCAGCCCCAGCATTTT
CDR3: CASSLSTTNQPQHF

J: TRBJ2-1
D: TRBD2
length: 15
V: TRBV6-4
size: NA
DNA: TGTGCCAGCAGTGTTACACTAGCGGGGAGTAGTGAGCAGTTCTTC
CDR3: CASSVTLAGSSEQFF

J: TRBJ1-4
D: TRBD1
length: 15
V: TRBV5-8
size: few
DNA: TGTGCCAGCAGCCTTGGGAGGCGACAGGGTGTAGAACTGTTTTTT
CDR3: CASSLGRRQGVELFF

J: TRBJ2-1
D: TRBD2
length: 15
V: TRBV6-1
size: NA
DNA: TGTGCCAGCAGTGAAAGCGGGGGACCCTACAATGAGCAGTTCTTC
CDR3: CASSESGGPYNEQFF

J: TRBJ1-2
D: TRBD1
length: 14
V: TRBV5-1
size: NA
DNA: TGCGCCAGCGCGGTAGGGACAGGGGGCGATGGCTACACCTTC
CDR3: CASAVGTGGDGYTF

J: TRBJ2-5
D: NA
length: 13
V: TRBV7-7
size: NA
DNA: TGTGCTAGCAGCTTGGGGCCACAAGAGACCCAGTACTTC
CDR3: CASSLGPQETQYF

J: TRBJ2-2
D: NA
length: 15
V: TRBV5-1
size: NA
DNA: TGCGCCAGCAGCTTGCTGGACAGTTACACCGGGGAGCTGTTTTTT
CDR3: CASSLLDSYTGELFF

J: TRBJ2-5
D: NA
length: 13
V: TRBV27
size: NA
DNA: TGTGCCAGCAGATATTCCCGGTTGGAGACCCAGTACTTC
CDR3: CASRYSRLETQYF

J: TRBJ1-1
D: NA
length: 14
V: TRBV7-2
size: NA
DNA: TGTGCCAGCAGCTTAGCGCTATGGAACACTGAAGCTTTCTTT
CDR3: CASSLALWNTEAFF

J: TRBJ2-5
D: TRBD2
length: 17
V: TRBV7-8
size: NA
DNA: TGTGCCAGCACCGAAACCGGGACTAGCGGTAAACAAGAGACCCAGTACTTC
CDR3: CASTETGTSGKQETQYF

J: TRBJ1-1
D: TRBD1
length: 16
V: TRBV2
size: NA
DNA: TGTGCCAGCAGTCTAAGACAGGGGGCCGTGGGCACTGAAGCTTTCTTT
CDR3: CASSLRQGAVGTEAFF

J: TRBJ2-1
D: TRBD2
length: 17
V: TRBV7-2
size: NA
DNA: TGTGCCAGCAGCTTAGGCTTGGGCGGGGGGGCTGCCAATGAGCAGTTCTTC
CDR3: CASSLGLGGGAANEQFF

J: TRBJ2-3
D: TRBD1
length: 16
V: TRBV27
size: once
DNA: TGTGCCAGCAGGGGAGGGACAGGGAGGAACACAGATACGCAGTATTTT
CDR3: CASRGGTGRNTDTQYF

J: TRBJ2-7
D: NA
length: 14
V: TRBV5-6
size: NA
DNA: TGTGCCAGCAGCCCCAGGGTTAGCTCCTACGAGCAGTACTTC
CDR3: CASSPRVSSYEQYF

J: TRBJ1-4
D: NA
length: 15
V: TRBV7-9
size: few
DNA: TGTGCCAGCAGCTTAAGCGGGGGCCGGGATGAAAAACTGTTTTTT
CDR3: CASSLSGGRDEKLFF

J: TRBJ1-2
D: NA
length: 15
V: TRBV19
size: NA
DNA: TGTGCCAGTAGTATATTTAGGTCTACATCGGAGGGCTACACCTTC
CDR3: CASSIFRSTSEGYTF

J: TRBJ1-5
D: NA
length: 12
V: TRBV6-5
size: NA
DNA: TGTGCCAGCAGGGGTCGGGGTCAGCCCCAGCATTTT
CDR3: CASRGRGQPQHF

J: TRBJ1-5
D: NA
length: 13
V: TRBV27
size: NA
DNA: TGTGCCAGCAGTTTCACAGGTTATCAGCCCCAGCATTTT
CDR3: CASSFTGYQPQHF

J: TRBJ1-5
D: TRBD1
length: 17
V: TRBV11-2
size: NA
DNA: TGTGCCAGCAGCTTTAGGCCTAGGACAGGGGAAGTGGAGCCCCAGCATTTT
CDR3: CASSFRPRTGEVEPQHF

J: TRBJ2-2
D: NA
length: 14
V: TRBV6-1
size: NA
DNA: TGTGCCAGCAGTGGGGACTTAAACACCGGGGAGCTGTTTTTT
CDR3: CASSGDLNTGELFF

J: TRBJ1-1
D: TRBD1
length: 16
V: TRBV5-1
size: NA
DNA: TGCGCCAGCAGCTTGCAGACCAGGGGGCTGGGGACTGAAGCTTTCTTT
CDR3: CASSLQTRGLGTEAFF

J: TRBJ1-4
D: NA
length: 15
V: TRBV6-6
size: NA
DNA: TGTGCCAGCAGTTACTCGGCACAGCTTAATGAAAAACTGTTTTTT
CDR3: CASSYSAQLNEKLFF

J: TRBJ1-2
D: NA
length: 14
V: TRBV27
size: NA
DNA: TGTGCCAGCAGGGGCGGGACTTTACCCCATGCCTACACCTTC
CDR3: CASRGGTLPHAYTF

J: TRBJ1-1
D: TRBD1
length: 17
V: TRBV5-1
size: NA
DNA: TGCGCCAGCAGCTTGAGGGGGGGGGACAGGGTGAACACTGAAGCTTTCTTT
CDR3: CASSLRGGDRVNTEAFF

J: TRBJ1-2
D: NA
length: 14
V: TRBV6-5
size: few
DNA: TGTGCCAGCAGTTACTTTAGAGGGAACTATGGCTACACCTTC
CDR3: CASSYFRGNYGYTF

J: TRBJ1-6
D: NA
length: 15
V: TRBV4-3
size: NA
DNA: TGCGCCAGCAGCCAAGCCCAGACACTTAATTCACCCCTCCACTTT
CDR3: CASSQAQTLNSPLHF

J: TRBJ1-4
D: NA
length: 13
V: TRBV21-1
size: NA
DNA: TGTGCCAGCAGCAAAATGCCCCCAGGGATGCTGTTTTTT
CDR3: CASSKMPPGMLFF

J: TRBJ2-7
D: TRBD1
length: 14
V: TRBV6-1
size: NA
DNA: TGTGCCAGCAGTTTGACAGGGGGCAACTACGAGCAGTACTTC
CDR3: CASSLTGGNYEQYF

J: TRBJ1-1
D: NA
length: 13
V: TRBV12-5
size: NA
DNA: TGTGCTCGGGCGGGGGAATGGAACACTGAAGCTTTCTTT
CDR3: CARAGEWNTEAFF

J: TRBJ1-2
D: NA
length: 14
V: TRBV5-6
size: NA
DNA: TGTGCCAGCAGCTTGGCCAGCGCCAACTATGGCTACACCTTC
CDR3: CASSLASANYGYTF

J: TRBJ1-4
D: NA
length: 12
V: TRBV16
size: NA
DNA: TGTGCCAGCAGCCAATCAGCTGAAAAACTGTTTTTT
CDR3: CASSQSAEKLFF

J: TRBJ1-4
D: TRBD1
length: 19
V: TRBV4-1
size: NA
DNA: TGCGCCAGCAGCCTTCCCAATCGACAGGGACAGTCTACTAATGAAAAACTGTTTTTT
CDR3: CASSLPNRQGQSTNEKLFF

J: TRBJ2-7
D: TRBD1
length: 15
V: TRBV11-3
size: NA
DNA: TGTGCCAGCAGCCGCGGACAGGGGGCGTCCTACGAGCAGTACTTC
CDR3: CASSRGQGASYEQYF

J: TRBJ2-1
D: TRBD2
length: 15
V: TRBV7-6
size: NA
DNA: TGTGCCAGCAGCTTAGGGCGCGGGAGGAACAATGAGCAGTTCTTC
CDR3: CASSLGRGRNNEQFF

J: TRBJ2-3
D: TRBD2
length: 17
V: TRBV7-2
size: NA
DNA: TGTGCCAGCAGCTTAGCTTCCCCAGCGGGAGGGACAGATACGCAGTATTTT
CDR3: CASSLASPAGGTDTQYF

J: TRBJ1-1
D: TRBD1
length: 11
V: TRBV30
size: few
DNA: TGTGCCTGGGGACAGGGCACTGAAGCTTTCTTT
CDR3: CAWGQGTEAFF

J: TRBJ2-2
D: TRBD2
length: 15
V: TRBV19
size: NA
DNA: TGTGCCAGTAGTATGAATAGCGGGAATTCAGGGGAGCTGTTTTTT
CDR3: CASSMNSGNSGELFF

J: TRBJ2-7
D: NA
length: 16
V: TRBV21-1
size: NA
DNA: TGTGCCAGCAGCAAAGTTTACGGGGGGCCTACCTACGAGCAGTACTTC
CDR3: CASSKVYGGPTYEQYF

J: TRBJ1-5
D: NA
length: 13
V: TRBV27
size: NA
DNA: TGTGCCAGCAGACTCTCAGGGGATCAGCCCCAGCATTTT
CDR3: CASRLSGDQPQHF

J: TRBJ1-2
D: NA
length: 12
V: TRBV2
size: NA
DNA: TGTGCCAGCAGAGAACAGGGAAGCGGCTACACCTTC
CDR3: CASREQGSGYTF

J: TRBJ1-2
D: TRBD1
length: 16
V: TRBV28
size: NA
DNA: TGTGCCAGCAGTACCGTGACAGGGGGCAGTAACTATGGCTACACCTTC
CDR3: CASSTVTGGSNYGYTF

J: TRBJ2-7
D: TRBD1
length: 15
V: TRBV5-5
size: NA
DNA: TGTGCCAGCAGCTATACCACAGGGGGCCGAGACGAGCAGTACTTC
CDR3: CASSYTTGGRDEQYF

J: TRBJ1-3
D: NA
length: 15
V: TRBV19
size: NA
DNA: TGTGCCACGGGGGGGGGAAGCGTTCCTGGAAACACCATATATTTT
CDR3: CATGGGSVPGNTIYF

J: TRBJ1-2
D: NA
length: 12
V: TRBV7-9
size: NA
DNA: TGTGCCAGTCGAGCGGGGGTTGAAGGCTACACCTTC
CDR3: CASRAGVEGYTF

J: TRBJ2-7
D: TRBD1
length: 16
V: TRBV6-5
size: NA
DNA: TGTGCCAGCAGTTACTCGAGACAGGGGGTAACCTACGAGCAGTACTTC
CDR3: CASSYSRQGVTYEQYF

J: TRBJ1-1
D: TRBD1
length: 11
V: TRBV28
size: NA
DNA: TGTGCCAGCACCCTGACAGGGAAAGCTTTCTTT
CDR3: CASTLTGKAFF